This T cell receptor (beta chain) was sequenced for a study of T cell responses to AZD1222 COVID-19 vaccine. Sequenced by immunoSEQ multiplex PCR; TCRdb stores in-frame clones only, minus some. The data show around 100,000 clones, approximately 87% seen once. With 1 base removed from V and 7 bases from J, the gap between germline ends came to 7 bases. Looked up from germline, CDR1 is DFQATT and CDR2 is SNEGSKA (reference sequence). The CDR3 is made up of 11 amino acids. Sequenced here: peripheral blood, sampled on day 0 of AZD1222 vaccination. This chain joins TRBV20-1 and TRBJ1-2; D not certain. The clonotype comes from an adult in good health. The CDR3 reads CSARVGSGYTF. The DNA of the CDR3 is TGCAGTGCTAGAGTAGGCAGTGGCTACACCTTC.